What follows are 3 T cell receptor beta chains derived from one specimen sequenced in a study of control samples from healthy donors and cancer patients. Profiled with immunoSEQ multiplex PCR; TCRdb holds only in-frame clones, not every one. Of under 90,000 clones in the sample, 85% to 95% were seen once. Sequenced sample: blood. Source of these receptors: a woman aged 60 to 75 in good health.

The chain recombines TRBV5-1 with TRBJ2-3; D is perhaps TRBD1 or TRBD2 (5 bases each). Between the trimmed V and J ends, which lost 5 bases and 2 bases, there was a span of 15 bases. The CDR3 sequence is 15 residues long. Germline CDR1 and CDR2: SGHRS and YFSETQ. The CDR3 DNA follows: TGCGCCAGCAGTTGGACCGGGACCGACACAGATACGCAGTATTTT. It yields the protein CASSWTGTDTDTQYF. The complete variable domain, with remaining parts taken from reference TRBV5-1 and TRBJ2-3, reads KAGVTQTPRYLIKTRGQQVTLSCSPISGHRSVSWYQQTPGQGLQFLFEYFSETQRNKGNFPGRFSGRQFSNSRSEMNVSTLELGDSALYLCASSWTGTDTDTQYFGPGTRLTVL.

The chain is built from TRBV5-1 and TRBJ2-2; TRBD1 agrees at 7 bases. The CDR3 is 14 residues long. Germline lookup yields CDR1 SGHRS and CDR2 YFSETQ. The J segment lost 6 bases and the V segment lost 3 bases, leaving 5 bases of the junction unmatched. CDR3 protein: CASSSSGQSGELFF. The CDR3 DNA follows: TGCGCCAGCAGCTCCTCGGGACAGTCCGGGGAGCTGTTTTTT. The variable domain in full, completed from reference TRBV5-1 and TRBJ2-2, reads KAGVTQTPRYLIKTRGQQVTLSCSPISGHRSVSWYQQTPGQGLQFLFEYFSETQRNKGNFPGRFSGRQFSNSRSEMNVSTLELGDSALYLCASSSSGQSGELFFGEGSRLTVL.

The chain links TRBV6-6 to TRBJ1-2; D is perhaps TRBD1 (5 bases). The CDR3 extends over 14 amino acids. CDR1 and CDR2 (germline): MNHNY, SVGAGI (reference sequence). The ends were cut back, 7 bases at V and 5 bases at J, with 17 bases in the middle. Here the CDR3 DNA reads TGTGCCAGCACCCTAAGGGGCGGTCCTTATGGCTACACCTTC. Translating it yields CASTLRGGPYGYTF.